This T cell receptor (beta chain) is from a study of PD-L1 blockade in urothelial cancer. The study, taken as a whole, reports: Pretreatment TCR clonality in blood under the median foretold superior survival.

Profiled with immunoSEQ multiplex PCR; TCRdb holds only in-frame clones, not every one. The sample shows 48,000 or so clones, around 80% of them seen only once. Stated time point: peripheral blood 6 weeks after treatment start. On this clone itself: Its antigen is not identified.

CDR3 length: 11 residues. Germline V gene lookup returns CDR1 DFQATT and CDR2 SNEGSKA (reference sequence). Deletions cut 3 bases from V and 6 bases from J, with 8 bases between. The sequence came from a man aged 70 or older with urothelial cancer. The V and J genes are TRBV20-1 and TRBJ2-5, with D uncertain. The input for sequencing was PBMCs, taken around atezolizumab (anti-PD-L1) treatment. The CDR3 DNA reads TGCAGTGCTAGTGGGCAAAAGACCCAGTACTTC. It encodes CSASGQKTQYF.